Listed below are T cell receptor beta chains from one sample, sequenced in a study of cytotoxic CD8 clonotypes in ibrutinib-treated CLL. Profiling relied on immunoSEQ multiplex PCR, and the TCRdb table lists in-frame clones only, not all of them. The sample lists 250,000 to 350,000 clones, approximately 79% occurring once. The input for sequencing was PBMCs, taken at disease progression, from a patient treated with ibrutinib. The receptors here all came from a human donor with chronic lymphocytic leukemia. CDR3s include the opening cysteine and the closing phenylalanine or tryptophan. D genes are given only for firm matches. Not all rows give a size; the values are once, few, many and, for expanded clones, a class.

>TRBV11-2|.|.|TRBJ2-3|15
TGTGCCAGCAGCCGCTCATGGGGGCGCACAGATACGCAGTATTTT
CASSRSWGRTDTQYF
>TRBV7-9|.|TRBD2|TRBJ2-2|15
TGTGCCAGCAGCTATAGCGGGGGGAACACCGGGGAGCTGTTTTTT
CASSYSGGNTGELFF
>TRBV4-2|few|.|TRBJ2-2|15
TGTGCCAGCAGCCAAGAGGACGGGAAGACCGGGGAGCTGTTTTTT
CASSQEDGKTGELFF
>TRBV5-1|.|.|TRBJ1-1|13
TGCGCCAGCAGCCCCCCGTCGCCAGAGGGGGCTTTCTTT
CASSPPSPEGAFF
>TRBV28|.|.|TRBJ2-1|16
TGTGCCAGCAGCCGAAGCGTGGGTTGGAACTACAATGAGCAGTTCTTC
CASSRSVGWNYNEQFF
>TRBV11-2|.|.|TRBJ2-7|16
TGTGCCAGCAGCTTAGATCGTTTGGTCGGCGCCTACGAGCAGTACTTC
CASSLDRLVGAYEQYF
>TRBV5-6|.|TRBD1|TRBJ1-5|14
TGTGCCAGCAGCTTGTCAGGGGGCGTTCAGCCCCAGCATTTT
CASSLSGGVQPQHF
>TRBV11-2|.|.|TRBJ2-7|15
TGTGCCAGCAGCTTAGGATGGGGGACTCTATACGAGCAGTACTTC
CASSLGWGTLYEQYF
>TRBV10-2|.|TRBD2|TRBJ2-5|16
TGCGCCAGCAGAGGGTGGACTAGCGGGAGAGGTGAGACCCAGTACTTC
CASRGWTSGRGETQYF
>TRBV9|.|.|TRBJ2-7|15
TGTGCCAGCAGCGTAGCGGGGCTCCCCTCCTACGAGCAGTACTTC
CASSVAGLPSYEQYF
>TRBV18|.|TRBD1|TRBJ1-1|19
TGTGCCAGCTCACCACAATTCTTTCGGACAGGAGCACTGAACACTGAAGCTTTCTTT
CASSPQFFRTGALNTEAFF
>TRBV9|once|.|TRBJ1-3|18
TGTGCCAGCAGCTCAACAGGGAATCCCGTACTCTCTGGAAACACCATATATTTT
CASSSTGNPVLSGNTIYF
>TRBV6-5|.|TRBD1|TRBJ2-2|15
TGTGCCAGCACCCCCGGGACAGCGAACACCGGGGAGCTGTTTTTT
CASTPGTANTGELFF
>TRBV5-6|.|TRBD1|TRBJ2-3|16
TGTGCCAGCAACCAGAAGGGACAGGGGGGACTCAATACGCAGTATTTT
CASNQKGQGGLNTQYF
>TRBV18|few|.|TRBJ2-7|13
TGTGCCAGCTCGACTGCCGAAGCTTACGAGCAGTACTTC
CASSTAEAYEQYF
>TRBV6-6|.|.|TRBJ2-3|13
TGTGCCAGCAGCCCACCCCCGGGCTTTACGCAGTATTTT
CASSPPPGFTQYF
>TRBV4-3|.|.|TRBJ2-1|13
TGCGCCAGCAGCCAAGTCTACAACAATGAGCAGTTCTTC
CASSQVYNNEQFF
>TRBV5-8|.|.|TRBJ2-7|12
TGTGCCAGCAGCTTCCCCACCTACGAGCAGTACTTC
CASSFPTYEQYF